This T cell receptor (beta chain) derives from a study of blood T cell repertoires in COVID-19. How the authors handled the data: Estimation of nucleated cell counts was performed using reference gene primer amplification. Assay: immunoSEQ multiplex PCR; the TCRdb copy retains only in-frame clones and omits some. V and J calls and clone size follow that table, whereas D and trimming were derived from the DNA. The sample comprises roughly 71,000 clones, about nine tenths of which are singletons, and 2% rests with the top ten. Germline CDR1 LGHDT, CDR2 YNNKEL (reference sequence). V was clipped by 2 bases and J by 3 bases, with 8 bases between them. The CDR3 length is 14 residues.

The chain recombines TRBV3-1 (or the pseudogene TRBV3-2) with TRBJ1-5; D unclear. The clonotype originates from a man aged 30 to 45 with acute or convalescent COVID-19. The sequenced sample was peripheral blood. DNA of the CDR3: TGTGCCAGCAGCCAATCATTTTCCAATCAGCCCCAGCATTTT. It specifies CASSQSFSNQPQHF.